The TCR beta chain described here comes from a study of response to subunit inactivated influenza vaccine. General study findings and limits: Each seasonal influenza vaccination, the authors suggested, recruits few new T cells.

In the case of this clonotype: Its antigen is not identified. Relative to the germline gene, one junction end is altered; a read error may explain this.

Each CDR3 protein gets one entry after TCRdb re-called the RT-PCR reads with MiXCR. The table has roughly 780,000 distinct CDR3 sequences, roughly 20% seen once. The CDR3 covers 11 residues. Germline-derived CDR1 and CDR2 are SGHAT and FQNNGV. The sample here was PBMCs from blood, taken less than 6 days after vaccination. The source is a man aged 50 to 59 who received an inactivated influenza vaccine. This chain joins TRBV11-2 and TRBJ2-1, with D unresolved. The CDR3: CASSLGGAGYF. In nucleotides, the CDR3 is TGTGCCAGCAGCTTAGGTGGCGCTGGCTACTTC.